This T cell receptor (beta chain) derives from a study of tumor-infiltrating lymphocytes in glioblastoma multiforme. Multiple V-beta primers and a C-beta primer amplified TCRB from RNA. TCRdb recomputed calls from the multiplex PCR reads with MiXCR, one row per CDR3 protein. Of approximately 14,000 distinct CDR3 sequences in the sample, roughly 74% were seen once. To note about this clonotype: Germline and junction disagree at one end, which may indicate a read error.

The CDR3 has 15 residues. The germline CDR1 and CDR2 sequences are SGHAT and FQNNGV. This clonotype originated in a male donor with glioblastoma. The chain is built from TRBV11-2 and TRBJ2-3, with TRBD2 matching 8 bases. The sequencing sample was made of brain tumor tissue. CDR3 DNA sequence: TGTGCCAGCAGCTTAGACGGGAGGGCCTCGGATATGCAGTATTTT. Protein sequence: CASSLDGRASDMQYF.